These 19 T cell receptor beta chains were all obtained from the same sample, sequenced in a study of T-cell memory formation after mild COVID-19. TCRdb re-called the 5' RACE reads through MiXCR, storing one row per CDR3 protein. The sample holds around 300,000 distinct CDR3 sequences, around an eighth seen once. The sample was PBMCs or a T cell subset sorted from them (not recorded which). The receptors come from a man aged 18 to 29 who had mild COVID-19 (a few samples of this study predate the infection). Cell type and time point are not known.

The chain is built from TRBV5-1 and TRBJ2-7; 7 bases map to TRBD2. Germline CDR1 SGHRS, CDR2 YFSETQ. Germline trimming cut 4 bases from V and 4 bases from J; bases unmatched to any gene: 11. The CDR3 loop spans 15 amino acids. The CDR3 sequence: CASSPWGGTPYEQYF. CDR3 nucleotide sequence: TGCGCCAGCAGCCCCTGGGGGGGGACCCCTTACGAGCAGTACTTC.

The CDR3 is CSARTGFLGSYEQYF. CDR3 DNA: TGCAGTGCTAGAACCGGGTTTTTGGGCTCCTACGAGCAGTACTTC. The V gene is TRBV20-1, the J gene TRBJ2-7; D unresolved. The CDR3 runs 15 residues. Trimming shortened V by 2 bases and J by 0 bases, and 14 bases separated the two germline ends. CDR1 and CDR2 (germline): DFQATT, SNEGSKA (reference sequence).

This CDR3 is CAVSRGNQPQHF. CDR3 nucleotide sequence: TGTGCGGTGTCTCGGGGCAATCAGCCCCAGCATTTT. The chain is built from TRBV7-9 and TRBJ1-5; D ambiguous. The germline CDR1 and CDR2 sequences are SEHNR and FQNEAQ (reference sequence). The length of the CDR3 is 12 residues.

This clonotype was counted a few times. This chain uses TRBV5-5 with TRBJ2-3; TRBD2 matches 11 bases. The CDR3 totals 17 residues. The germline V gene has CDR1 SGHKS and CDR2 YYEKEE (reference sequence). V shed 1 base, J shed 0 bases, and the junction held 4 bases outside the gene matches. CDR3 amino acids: CASSLWASGGSTDTQYF. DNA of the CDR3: TGTGCCAGCAGCTTGTGGGCTAGCGGGGGGAGCACAGATACGCAGTATTTT.

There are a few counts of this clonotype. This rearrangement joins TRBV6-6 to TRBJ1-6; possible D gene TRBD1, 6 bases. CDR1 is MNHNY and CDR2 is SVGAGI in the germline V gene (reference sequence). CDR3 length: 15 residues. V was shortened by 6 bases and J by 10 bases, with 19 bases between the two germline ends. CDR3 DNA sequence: TGTGCCAGCAGATCGAGGACACCCACAGGGTCACCCCTCCACTTT. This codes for CASRSRTPTGSPLHF.

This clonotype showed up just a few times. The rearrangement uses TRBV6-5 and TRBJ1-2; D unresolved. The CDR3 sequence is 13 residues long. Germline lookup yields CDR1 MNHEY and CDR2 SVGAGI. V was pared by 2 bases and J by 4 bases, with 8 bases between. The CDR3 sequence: CASSYLGAYGYTF. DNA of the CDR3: TGTGCCAGCAGTTACCTAGGAGCCTATGGCTACACCTTC.

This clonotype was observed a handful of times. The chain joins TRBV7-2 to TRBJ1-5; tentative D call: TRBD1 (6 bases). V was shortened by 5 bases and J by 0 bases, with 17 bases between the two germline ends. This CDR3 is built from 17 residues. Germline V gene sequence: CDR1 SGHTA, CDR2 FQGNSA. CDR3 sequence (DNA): TGTGCCAGCAGCCCTGGATGGGGGCCTTATAGCAATCAGCCCCAGCATTTT. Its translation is CASSPGWGPYSNQPQHF.

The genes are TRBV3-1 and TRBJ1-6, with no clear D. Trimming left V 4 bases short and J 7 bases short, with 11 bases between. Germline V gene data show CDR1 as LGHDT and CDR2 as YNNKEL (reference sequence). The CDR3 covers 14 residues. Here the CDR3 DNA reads TGTGCCAGCAGCCTCAAAATACAGAATTCACCCCTCCACTTT. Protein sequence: CASSLKIQNSPLHF.

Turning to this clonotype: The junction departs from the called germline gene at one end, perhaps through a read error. The CDR3 DNA sequence: TGTGCCAGCAGCTGGGGGGCAACCCGGTACTTC. It codes for CASSWGATRYF. The chain has TRBV7-9 and TRBJ2-5, with D perhaps matching TRBD1 or TRBD2 (6 bases each). The CDR3 spans 11 residues. In germline, CDR1 is SEHNR, CDR2 FQNEAQ (reference sequence).

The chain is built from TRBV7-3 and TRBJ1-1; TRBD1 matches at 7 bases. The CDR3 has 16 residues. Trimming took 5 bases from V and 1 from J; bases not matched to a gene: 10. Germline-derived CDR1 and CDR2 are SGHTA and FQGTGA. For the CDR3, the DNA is TGTGCCAGCAGCCCAAAACCGACAGGGTGGAACACTGAAGCTTTCTTT. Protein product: CASSPKPTGWNTEAFF.

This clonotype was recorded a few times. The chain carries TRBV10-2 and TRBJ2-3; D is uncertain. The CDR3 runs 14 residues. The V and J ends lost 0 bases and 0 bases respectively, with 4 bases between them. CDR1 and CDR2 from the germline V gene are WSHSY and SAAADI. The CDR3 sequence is CASSESPSTDTQYF. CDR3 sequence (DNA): TGCGCCAGCAGTGAGTCGCCGAGCACAGATACGCAGTATTTT.

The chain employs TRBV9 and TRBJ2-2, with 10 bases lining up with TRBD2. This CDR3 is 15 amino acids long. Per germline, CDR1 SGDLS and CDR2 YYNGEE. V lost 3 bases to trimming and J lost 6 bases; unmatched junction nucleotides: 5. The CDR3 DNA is TGTGCCAGCAGCGCAGGGACTAGCGCGGCCGGGGAGCTGTTTTTT. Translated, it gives CASSAGTSAAGELFF.

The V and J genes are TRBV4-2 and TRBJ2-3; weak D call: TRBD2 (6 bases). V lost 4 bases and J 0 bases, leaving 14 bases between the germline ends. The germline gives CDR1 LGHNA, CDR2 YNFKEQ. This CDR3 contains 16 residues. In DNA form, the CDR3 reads TGTGCCAGCAGCCCTAAGGAGGGGCCTAGCACAGATACGCAGTATTTT. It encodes CASSPKEGPSTDTQYF.

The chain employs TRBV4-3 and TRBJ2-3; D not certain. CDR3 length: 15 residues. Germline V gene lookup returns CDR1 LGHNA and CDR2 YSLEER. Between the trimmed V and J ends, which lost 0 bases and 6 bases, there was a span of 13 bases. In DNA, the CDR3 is TGCGCCAGCAGCCAAGATTTGGGGTTTGAGGATACGCAGTATTTT. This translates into CASSQDLGFEDTQYF.

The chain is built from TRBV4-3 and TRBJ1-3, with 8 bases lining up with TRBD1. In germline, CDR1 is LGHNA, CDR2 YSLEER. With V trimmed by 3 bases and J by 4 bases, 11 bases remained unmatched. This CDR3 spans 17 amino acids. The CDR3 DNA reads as TGCGCCAGCAGCCAGGAAGGACAGGGCCTCTCGGGAAACACCATATATTTT. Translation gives CASSQEGQGLSGNTIYF.

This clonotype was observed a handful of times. This CDR3 reads CASSIRRPAPTGELFF. The CDR3 region has the DNA TGTGCCAGTAGTATAAGGCGGCCAGCCCCCACCGGGGAGCTGTTTTTT. The rearrangement links TRBV19 to TRBJ2-2; no clear D. Deletions cut 2 bases from V and 4 bases from J, with 14 bases between. Germline lookup yields CDR1 LNHDA and CDR2 SQIVND (reference sequence). The CDR3 is 16 residues long.

The CDR3 region is CASSYQGWDGYTF. DNA of the CDR3: TGTGCCAGCAGTTACCAGGGATGGGATGGCTACACCTTC. V and J are TRBV6-5 and TRBJ1-2; D perhaps matches TRBD1 (5 bases). V was shortened by 2 bases and J by 6 bases, with 10 bases between the two germline ends. Germline V lookup: CDR1 MNHEY, CDR2 SVGAGI. CDR3 length: 13 residues.

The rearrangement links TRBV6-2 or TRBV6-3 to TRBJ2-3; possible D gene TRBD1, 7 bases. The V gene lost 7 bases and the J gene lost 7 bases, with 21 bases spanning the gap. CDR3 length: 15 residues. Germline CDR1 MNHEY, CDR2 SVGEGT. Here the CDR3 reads CASTPGGNVVHTQYF. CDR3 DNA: TGTGCCAGCACCCCAGGGGGGAACGTGGTGCATACGCAGTATTTT.

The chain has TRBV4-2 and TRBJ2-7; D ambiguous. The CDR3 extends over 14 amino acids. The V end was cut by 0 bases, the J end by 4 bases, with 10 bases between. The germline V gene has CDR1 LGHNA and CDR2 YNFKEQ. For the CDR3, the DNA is TGTGCCAGCAGCCAAGACGTAGGTTTTTACGAGCAGTACTTC. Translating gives CASSQDVGFYEQYF.